The T cell receptor beta chain described here comes from a study of beta chain features in type 1 diabetes. Points on this clone: Its antigen is undetermined.

Overall study results and limits: Any role of HLA type in TCRB rearrangement remained unresolved here.

Of the isolated RNA, all was reverse transcribed, and so the sequenced material was expressed TCRB transcripts. Some clones are missing from TCRdb's copy, which holds only in-frame ones; the method was immunoSEQ multiplex PCR. The table has under 45,000 clones, 50% seen once. Germline V gives CDR1 ENHRY, CDR2 SYGVKD. V was clipped by 4 bases and J by 1 base, with 7 bases between them. This CDR3 has 13 residues. This receptor was identified in a woman aged 25-40 years in good health. V and J are TRBV10-3 and TRBJ1-1, with D possibly TRBD1 on 5 matching bases. Sequences were obtained from stem cell memory CD4+ T cells from blood. The CDR3, as DNA: TGTGCCATCAGTGGAGGACAGAACACTGAAGCTTTCTTT. It is translated as CAISGGQNTEAFF.